This T cell receptor beta chain was retrieved from a study of memory CD4+ T cells and cytomegalovirus serostatus. The sort gate was single viable CD3+CD4+CD8-CD45RO+ cells for memory CD4+ T cells. The CDR3 runs to 17 residues. Germline CDR1 reads MGHRA; CDR2 reads YSYEKL. Trimming removed 4 bases from V and 1 base from J; junction bases left unmatched: 10. Only in-frame clones appear in the TCRdb table, and some are missing; sequencing was by immunoSEQ multiplex PCR. The table has around 25,000 clones, more than 75% seen once. This TCR was sampled from an adult in good health and CMV-seronegative. The V call is TRBV4-1, the J call TRBJ2-3, with TRBD2 matching over 8 bases. The sample was memory CD4+ T cells from blood. The DNA of the CDR3 is TGCGCCAGCAGCCGTGGGACTAGAACTTCTCGCACAGATACGCAGTATTTT. Protein product: CASSRGTRTSRTDTQYF.